The 32 T cell receptor beta chains in this list originate from one sample, sequenced in a study of T cell repertoires in cytomegalovirus infection. TCRdb re-analysed the reads in MiXCR, keeping a single row per CDR3 protein. The table includes about 300,000 distinct CDR3 sequences, 8% to 10% detected once. Sequencing input: PBMCs. The receptors here all came from a human donor in good health (CMV status not recorded). Some clones in this sample may be carry-over from other donors' samples.

The sample holds many counts of this clonotype. Here the CDR3 DNA reads TGTGCCAGCAGCTTCAACTCGGGGGGGGGAGAGACCCAGTACTTC. It encodes CASSFNSGGGETQYF. This sequence joins TRBV7-2 and TRBJ2-5, with 8 bases matching TRBD2. After removal of 3 bases from V and 4 bases from J, the junction contained 7 bases not matched to a gene. The CDR3 has 15 amino acids. The germline gives CDR1 SGHTA, CDR2 FQGNSA. The whole variable domain, remainder taken from reference TRBV7-2 and TRBJ2-5, is GAGVSQSPSNKVTEKGKDVELRCDPISGHTALYWYRQSLGQGLEFLIYFQGNSAPDKSGLPSDRFSAERTGGSVSTLTIQRTQQEDSAVYLCASSFNSGGGETQYFGPGTRLLVL.

The J gene is TRBJ2-2, the V gene TRBV7-9; D possibly matches TRBD1 or TRBD2 (5 bases each). Germline V gene data show CDR1 as SEHNR and CDR2 as FQNEAQ (reference sequence). This CDR3 comprises 14 residues. V was shortened by 5 bases and J by 6 bases, with 13 bases between the two germline ends. CDR3 residues: CASSHSGGAGELFF. DNA for the CDR3: TGTGCCAGCAGCCACAGTGGGGGAGCCGGGGAGCTGTTTTTT.

This clonotype was seen repeatedly, ten times or more. The chain links TRBV10-3 to TRBJ2-3, with D tentatively TRBD1 (6 bases). The V gene lost 0 bases and the J gene lost 4 bases, with 14 bases spanning the gap. There are 16 residues in the CDR3. Germline V gene data show CDR1 as ENHRY and CDR2 as SYGVKD. In DNA form, the CDR3 reads TGTGCCATCAGTGAGTCGCACAGGGTAGGGGCAGATACGCAGTATTTT. Amino acid sequence: CAISESHRVGADTQYF.

This clonotype was observed at least ten times. The genes are TRBV7-2 and TRBJ1-2; 7 bases agree with TRBD1. Germline CDR1 and CDR2: SGHTA and FQGNSA. Trimming removed 5 bases from V and 2 bases from J; junction bases left unmatched: 5. The CDR3 contains 14 residues. This CDR3 reads CASSPSTGNYGYTF. In DNA form, the CDR3 reads TGTGCCAGCAGCCCCTCGACAGGGAACTATGGCTACACCTTC. Together with reference TRBV7-2 and TRBJ1-2, the CDR3 gives the full variable domain: GAGVSQSPSNKVTEKGKDVELRCDPISGHTALYWYRQSLGQGLEFLIYFQGNSAPDKSGLPSDRFSAERTGGSVSTLTIQRTQQEDSAVYLCASSPSTGNYGYTFGSGTRLTVV.

This clonotype appeared many times. The rearrangement links TRBV20-1 to TRBJ1-1; D gene unclear. V lost 4 bases and J 0 bases, leaving 15 bases between the germline ends. The germline V gene has CDR1 DFQATT and CDR2 SNEGSKA (reference sequence). The CDR3 loop spans 15 amino acids. CDR3 bases: TGCAGTGCTACAGGCGCGAGAGCTATGAACACTGAAGCTTTCTTT. This gives the protein CSATGARAMNTEAFF.

This chain links TRBV5-1 with TRBJ2-3, with 9 bases that match TRBD2. Germline trimming cut 5 bases from V and 4 bases from J; bases unmatched to any gene: 11. Per germline, CDR1 SGHRS and CDR2 YFSETQ. This CDR3 is built from 16 residues. The CDR3: CASRAGGSGIADTQYF. For the CDR3, the DNA is TGCGCCAGCAGAGCGGGGGGCTCCGGAATTGCAGATACGCAGTATTTT.

This chain links TRBV19 with TRBJ1-2; the match to TRBD1 covers 12 bases. Germline CDR1 reads LNHDA; CDR2 reads SQIVND (reference sequence). The CDR3 loop spans 14 amino acids. Losses at the gene ends were 9 bases for V and 8 bases for J; bases not matched to a gene: 10. CDR3 protein: CASVRDRGPEGYTF. As DNA, the CDR3 is TGTGCCAGCGTGCGGGACAGGGGGCCGGAGGGCTACACCTTC.

This clonotype was observed at least ten times. V is TRBV2 and J is TRBJ2-7; D not resolved. Germline CDR1 SNHLY, CDR2 FYNNEI. CDR3 length equals 12 residues. The CDR3, as DNA: TGTGCCAGCAGTGAAGCTCAAGCCACTCGGTCCGTC. Amino acid sequence: CASSEAQATRSV.

The chain couples TRBV9 to TRBJ2-5; 8 positions agree with TRBD2. With V trimmed by 3 bases and J by 6 bases, 10 bases remained unmatched. The CDR3 is made up of 15 amino acids. CDR1 and CDR2 (germline): SGDLS, YYNGEE. The CDR3 nucleotides are TGTGCCAGCAGCGCCGACAATGGACTAGCTAAGACCCAGTACTTC. Translation: CASSADNGLAKTQYF.

This clonotype was observed a few times. In DNA, the CDR3 is TGTGCCGTTAGCGGGGGGGACTACAATGAGCAGTTCTTC. Its protein is CAVSGGDYNEQFF. The V call is TRBV10-3, the J call TRBJ2-1; 11 positions agree with TRBD2. The length of the CDR3 is 13 residues. Trimming took 11 bases from V and 3 from J; bases not matched to a gene: 3. Germline V CDR1 and CDR2: ENHRY, SYGVKD.

This clonotype was picked up many times. The genes are TRBV6-6 and TRBJ2-5, with D perhaps matching TRBD2 (7 bases). This CDR3 spans 15 amino acids. Between the trimmed V and J ends, which lost 4 bases and 2 bases, there was a span of 14 bases. Per germline, CDR1 MNHNY and CDR2 SVGAGI (reference sequence). The CDR3 sequence: CASSFPRGGQETQYF. The CDR3 DNA reads TGTGCCAGCAGTTTCCCCAGGGGAGGGCAAGAGACCCAGTACTTC.

This clonotype was seen more than once but under ten times. V usage is TRBV20-1 and J usage is TRBJ2-7, with D perhaps TRBD2 (6 bases). Germline V gene data show CDR1 as DFQATT and CDR2 as SNEGSKA (reference sequence). V was pared by 7 bases and J by 3 bases, with 13 bases between. The CDR3 totals 12 residues. The CDR3 DNA reads as TGCAGTGTCCCGGGACTCCACTACGAGCAGTACGTC. It encodes CSVPGLHYEQYV.

This clonotype has just a few counts. V and J are TRBV3-1 and TRBJ1-2; tentatively, D is TRBD1 (5 bases). Germline CDR1 is LGHDT and CDR2 is YNNKEL (reference sequence). The CDR3 loop spans 13 amino acids. The V end was cut by 4 bases, the J end by 8 bases, with 14 bases between. CDR3 residues: CASSPEGIGGYTF. CDR3 in DNA: TGTGCCAGCAGCCCCGAGGGGATAGGAGGCTACACCTTC.

This clonotype occurred many times. The chain couples TRBV28 to TRBJ2-1, with D possibly being TRBD1 (6 bases). Germline assignment: CDR1 MDHEN and CDR2 SYDVKM. The germline V and J ends were trimmed by 5 bases and 6 bases, with 17 bases remaining between them. The CDR3 totals 15 residues. CDR3 region: CASSEGTKASNEQFF. For the CDR3, the DNA is TGTGCCAGCAGTGAAGGGACAAAGGCCTCCAATGAGCAGTTCTTC.

This clonotype occurred many times. The V and J genes are TRBV7-2 and TRBJ1-1, with no clear D. The CDR3 totals 11 residues. V lost 6 bases and J 5 bases, leaving 7 bases between the germline ends. Germline V gives CDR1 SGHTA, CDR2 FQGNSA. CDR3 sequence reads: CASSRRTEAFF. The DNA of the CDR3 is TGTGCCAGCAGTAGGAGAACTGAAGCTTTCTTT.

The gene calls are TRBV20-1 and TRBJ2-1; D possibly uses TRBD1 or TRBD2 (5 bases each). Trimming pared 3 bases from V and 8 bases from J, leaving 14 bases between. The CDR3 totals 13 residues. CDR1 is DFQATT, CDR2 SNEGSKA, per germline (reference sequence). CDR3 sequence: CSASLGPPHEQFF. DNA for the CDR3: TGCAGTGCTAGTTTGGGACCTCCCCATGAGCAGTTCTTC.

The chain has TRBV29-1 and TRBJ1-1; the D is unclear. The V gene's germline CDR1 is SQVTM and CDR2 ANQGSEA. V was cut by 3 bases and J by 4 bases, with 15 bases left in between. The CDR3 loop spans 14 amino acids. CDR3 nucleotide sequence: TGCAGCGTTGATCTTGATATTCCCGGCACTGAAGCTTTCTTT. Encoded protein: CSVDLDIPGTEAFF.

The chain uses TRBV18 and TRBJ2-1; tentatively, D is TRBD1 or TRBD2 (5 bases each). Trimming removed 6 bases from V and 6 bases from J, with 18 bases in between. The CDR3 has 15 residues. The germline V gene encodes CDR1 KGHSH and CDR2 LQKENI. The DNA for the CDR3 is TGTGCCAGCTCCGACGGGACCGCATTTCTCAATGAGCAGTTCTTC. This codes for CASSDGTAFLNEQFF.

This clonotype occurred many times. The chain has TRBV29-1 and TRBJ2-7, with 11 bases that match TRBD2. J lost 6 bases, V lost 6 bases, and 1 base had no gene match. Germline V gives CDR1 SQVTM, CDR2 ANQGSEA. The CDR3 loop spans 11 amino acids. The CDR3 here is CSVGTSGEQYV. The DNA of the CDR3 is TGCAGCGTAGGGACTAGCGGCGAGCAGTACGTC.

V gene TRBV29-1 combines with J gene TRBJ2-3; 9 nucleotides agree with TRBD2. The length of the CDR3 is 17 residues. Germline loops: CDR1 SQVTM, CDR2 ANQGSEA. Trimming removed 4 bases from V and 3 bases from J; junction bases left unmatched: 14. CDR3 amino acids: CSVGQGLAGEKTDTQYF. CDR3 nucleotide sequence: TGCAGCGTTGGACAGGGCTTAGCGGGGGAGAAAACAGATACGCAGTATTTT.

This clonotype occurred many times. The chain is built from TRBV20-1 and TRBJ1-5; a weak D match, TRBD1 (6 bases). Per germline, CDR1 DFQATT and CDR2 SNEGSKA (reference sequence). This CDR3 is 15 amino acids long. V was pared by 0 bases and J by 2 bases, with 11 bases between. The CDR3 nucleotides are TGCAGTGCTAGAGATTGGGCAGGGGGCAATCAGCCCCAGCATTTT. Its translation is CSARDWAGGNQPQHF.

This clonotype was detected ten times or more. The rearrangement joins TRBV6-1 to TRBJ2-1; D gene uncertain. Germline CDR1 is MNHNS and CDR2 is SASEGT. This CDR3 spans 15 amino acids. V lost 0 bases, J lost 6 bases, and 12 bases lay in between. The CDR3 nucleotides read TGTGCCAGCAGTGAAGCCGGGTCCAGCCCCAATGAGCAGTTCTTC. This gives the protein CASSEAGSSPNEQFF.

This clonotype was counted ten times or more. The chain links TRBV6-1 to TRBJ1-1; D is possibly TRBD1 (6 bases). CDR3 length equals 14 residues. The germline V gene encodes CDR1 MNHNS and CDR2 SASEGT. V lost 1 base and J 5 bases, leaving 11 bases between the germline ends. CDR3 sequence (DNA): TGTGCCAGCAGTGAAGTTACAGGGAAGACTGAAGCTTTCTTT. This translates into CASSEVTGKTEAFF.

The chain employs TRBV23-1 and TRBJ1-1, with 8 bases aligning to TRBD1. TRBV23-1 is annotated as an ORF whose role is uncertain. V lost 2 bases to trimming and J lost 10 bases; unmatched junction nucleotides: 9. The CDR3 has 14 residues. As DNA, the CDR3 is TGCGCCAGCAGTCAAAGGGACAGGCGGCGGAGAGCTTTCTTT. This sequence encodes CASSQRDRRRRAFF.

This clonotype was picked up many times. The chain uses TRBV6-5 and TRBJ2-5, with D perhaps TRBD1 (5 bases). V shed 0 bases and J shed 5 bases, with 13 bases lying between them. The CDR3 has 15 residues. Germline CDR1 reads MNHEY; CDR2 reads SVGAGI. DNA for the CDR3: TGTGCCAGCAGTTACTCTCTTTTAAGGGGCGAGACCCAGTACTTC. It encodes CASSYSLLRGETQYF.

This clonotype was picked up many times. The chain has TRBV7-2 and TRBJ2-3; 8 bases are shared with TRBD2. Germline assignment: CDR1 SGHTA and CDR2 FQGNSA. The trim removed 1 base at V and 5 bases at J, leaving 5 bases unmatched. The CDR3 extends over 15 amino acids. CDR3 in DNA: TGTGCCAGCAGCTTAGATGCGGGGGGAGTAGATACGCAGTATTTT. Protein: CASSLDAGGVDTQYF.

This clonotype was recorded a few times. The chain links TRBV20-1 to TRBJ2-3, with TRBD2 identical over 12 bases. The J segment lost 3 bases and the V segment lost 0 bases, leaving 7 bases of the junction unmatched. The V gene's germline CDR1 is DFQATT and CDR2 SNEGSKA (reference sequence). This CDR3 spans 17 amino acids. The CDR3 DNA reads as TGCAGTGCTAGAGATCCTAGCGGGGGGGCTAGGACAGATACGCAGTATTTT. Protein sequence: CSARDPSGGARTDTQYF.

This clonotype was seen many times. V is TRBV7-2 and J is TRBJ2-1, with 13 bases lining up with TRBD2. The CDR3 extends over 20 amino acids. Per the germline V gene, CDR1 is SGHTA and CDR2 is FQGNSA. The junction had 16 bases not matched to a gene; V was cut back by 0 bases and J by 8 bases. This chain's CDR3 is CASSLARDVRLAGGLYEQFF. CDR3 sequence (DNA): TGTGCCAGCAGCTTAGCCCGGGACGTCAGACTAGCGGGGGGATTGTATGAGCAGTTCTTC.

The chain links TRBV7-9 to TRBJ2-2; 9 positions agree with TRBD1. This CDR3 contains 15 residues. The trim removed 5 bases at V and 13 bases at J, leaving 14 bases unmatched. Germline V gene sequence: CDR1 SEHNR, CDR2 FQNEAQ (reference sequence). The CDR3 region is CASSPRDRVPYGLFF. DNA for the CDR3: TGTGCCAGCAGCCCTCGGGACAGGGTTCCTTATGGGCTGTTTTTT. Variable domain in full (rest from reference TRBV7-9 and TRBJ2-2): DTGVSQNPRHKITKRGQNVTFRCDPISEHNRLYWYRQTLGQGPEFLTYFQNEAQLEKSRLLSDRFSAERPKGSFSTLEIQRTEQGDSAMYLCASSPRDRVPYGLFFGEGSRLTVL.

This clonotype appeared many times. This chain links TRBV6-5 with TRBJ1-2; no firm D call. The CDR3 sequence is 14 residues long. The V end lost 2 bases, the J end lost 7 bases, and 14 bases lay between the germline ends. The germline V gene has CDR1 MNHEY and CDR2 SVGAGI. The CDR3 protein is CASSYGSPGIGYTF. CDR3 sequence (DNA): TGTGCCAGCAGTTACGGCTCCCCGGGGATTGGCTACACCTTC.

This clonotype was seen repeatedly, ten times or more. The gene calls are TRBV11-2 and TRBJ1-5; 10 bases agree with TRBD1. Germline assignment: CDR1 SGHAT and CDR2 FQNNGV. The junction had 5 bases not matched to a gene; V was cut back by 6 bases and J by 6 bases. This CDR3 is 14 amino acids long. This CDR3 reads CASRGQGEGQPQHF. The CDR3 coding sequence is TGTGCCAGCAGAGGACAGGGGGAAGGTCAGCCCCAGCATTTT.

The sample holds many counts of this clonotype. The chain has TRBV7-8 and TRBJ1-2; no reliable D call. Trimming removed 5 bases from V and 3 bases from J, with 16 bases in between. CDR1 SGHVS and CDR2 FQNEAQ come from the germline V gene. The CDR3 totals 15 residues. CDR3 nucleotides: TGTGCCAGCAGCCGACCTGAGGTCGCGCACTATGGCTACACCTTC. Protein sequence: CASSRPEVAHYGYTF.